The source of this T cell receptor (beta chain) is a study of blood T cell repertoires in COVID-19 (dated by TCRdb to the early 2020s). With respect to the entire study: The collaborator samples originated in the United States, Italy and Spain and spanned the acute and convalescent phases of COVID-19. A freely available public database, intended as a resource for researchers studying the immune response to SARS-CoV-2, is where the repertoires were released. HLA class I and class II types, where available, came from metadata supplied by the sample provider rather than from assay-based typing. A de-identified subject ID, COVID-19 status, age in years and sex were almost always included in the sample metadata. Deeply sampled blood TCRbeta repertoires from subjects exposed to, actively infected with, or recovered from COVID-19 were included in the dataset. The prospective study material was composed of cDNA or gDNA derived from T cells, B-cell-depleted T cells, or PBMCs. Samples were obtained from the ongoing ImmuneRACE study (first 160 participants) and from 1,200 or so subjects provided by 6 global collaborators. What the work shows at the level of the full study, not this receptor alone: How much clinical and demographic metadata was included differed by source and by participant, and the metadata was provided uncurated.

V lost 1 base and J lost 5 bases, and the count of bases not matched to a germline gene is 10. From the cysteine up to the phenylalanine, the CDR3 has a length of 17 residues. The entry retains the CDR3 DNA only, 51 bases that are in frame from base 1. From a lookup of the germline V gene, CDR1 and CDR2 are SGHTA and FQGNSA. Participants in the prospective study were enrolled through a virtual design, were aged about 18 to 89 years, and lived in 24 United States geographic areas. To assign participants to cohorts, the prospective study relied on clinical history that participants themselves reported in a screening survey and a study questionnaire. Recovered participants in ImmuneRACE Cohort 3 were defined as having two consecutive negative NP/OP PCR tests, clearance from a healthcare professional, or resolution of symptoms. Each participant in the prospective study had whole blood, serum and a nasopharyngeal or oropharyngeal swab collected by mobile phlebotomists. Over a roughly 2-month period, participants in the prospective study had the option of providing additional blood draws and questionnaires. Prospective study blood samples were shipped either frozen or at room temperature before DNA extraction.

About this clone itself: Its recognized antigen is unknown. No per-base quality is available; no much larger clone lies one base away.

TCRbeta CDR3 regions were amplified from genomic DNA by means of the immunoSEQ Assay, a bias-controlled multiplex PCR. On the study's bioinformatics: Nucleated cell counts per sample were estimated from amplification of reference gene primers within the assay. Sequence reads were collapsed and filtered to measure the absolute abundance of every unique TCRbeta CDR3 rearrangement. Productive Simpson clonality was computed per sample as the square root of Simpson's diversity index over productive rearrangements. As stored in TCRdb, this immuneACCESS dataset retains in-frame rearrangements with V and J assigned. A fraction of the clones does not appear; measured against another copy, unresolved V genes explain less than half of the discrepancy, and the remainder lacks a known reason. V and J calls plus clone size are reproduced from that table; the DNA served to infer D and trimming. This sample comprises almost 250,000 clones, around 89% of them detected only once. More than 3.5% of the sample lies in the top ten.

Sequencing input: PBMCs or T cells enriched from blood (not recorded which). The chain is made from TRBV7-2 and TRBJ2-2, with TRBD2 identical over 7 junction bases. The sequence derives from a woman in her 30s who had recovered from COVID-19. The CDR3 protein is CASSLGRGVGGTGELFF. The base sequence is TGTGCCAGCAGCTTAGGCCGGGGGGTGGGAGGAACCGGGGAGCTGTTTTTT.